This T cell receptor (beta chain) was obtained from a study of blood T cell repertoires in COVID-19. Study-wide context: The United States, Italy and Spain provided the acute and convalescent COVID-19 samples. From T cells, B-cell-depleted T cells, or PBMCs came the material, which was cDNA or gDNA.

The CDR3 runs 16 residues. Germline CDR1 is LGHDT and CDR2 is YNNKEL (reference sequence). Trimming removed 0 bases at V and 5 bases at J, with 14 bases between. This clone was detected only a few times. As originally analysed: Using reference gene primer amplification, nucleated cell counts were estimated. Some clones are missing from TCRdb's copy, which holds only in-frame ones; the method was immunoSEQ multiplex PCR. V and J calls and clone size follow that table, whereas D and trimming were derived from the DNA. This sample has roughly 300,000 clones; about 76% occur once, and the top ten carry just under 3%.

Input material: peripheral blood. The receptor's source is a woman aged 55-75 years with active or convalescent COVID-19. The chain couples TRBV3-1 (or the pseudogene TRBV3-2) to TRBJ1-3; the D is unclear. In DNA form, the CDR3 reads TGTGCCAGCAGCCAAGATCTTCGGTCCGGGAGAAACACCATATATTTT. This translates into CASSQDLRSGRNTIYF.